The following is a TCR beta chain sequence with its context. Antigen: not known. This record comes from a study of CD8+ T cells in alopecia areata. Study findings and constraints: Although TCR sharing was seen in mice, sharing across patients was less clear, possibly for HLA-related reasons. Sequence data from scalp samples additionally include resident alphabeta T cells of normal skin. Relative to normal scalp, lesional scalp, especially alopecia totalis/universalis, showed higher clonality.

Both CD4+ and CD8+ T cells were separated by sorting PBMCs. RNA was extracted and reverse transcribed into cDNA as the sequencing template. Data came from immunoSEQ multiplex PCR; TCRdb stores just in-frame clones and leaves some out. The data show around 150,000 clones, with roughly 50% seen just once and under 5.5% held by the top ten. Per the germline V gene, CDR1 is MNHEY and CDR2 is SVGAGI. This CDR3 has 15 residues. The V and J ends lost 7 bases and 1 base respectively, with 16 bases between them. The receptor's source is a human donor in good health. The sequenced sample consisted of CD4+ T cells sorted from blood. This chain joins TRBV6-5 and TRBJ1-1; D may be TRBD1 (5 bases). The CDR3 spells CASTQRYGGNTEAFF. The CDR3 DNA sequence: TGTGCCAGCACCCAGCGGTATGGGGGGAACACTGAAGCTTTCTTT.